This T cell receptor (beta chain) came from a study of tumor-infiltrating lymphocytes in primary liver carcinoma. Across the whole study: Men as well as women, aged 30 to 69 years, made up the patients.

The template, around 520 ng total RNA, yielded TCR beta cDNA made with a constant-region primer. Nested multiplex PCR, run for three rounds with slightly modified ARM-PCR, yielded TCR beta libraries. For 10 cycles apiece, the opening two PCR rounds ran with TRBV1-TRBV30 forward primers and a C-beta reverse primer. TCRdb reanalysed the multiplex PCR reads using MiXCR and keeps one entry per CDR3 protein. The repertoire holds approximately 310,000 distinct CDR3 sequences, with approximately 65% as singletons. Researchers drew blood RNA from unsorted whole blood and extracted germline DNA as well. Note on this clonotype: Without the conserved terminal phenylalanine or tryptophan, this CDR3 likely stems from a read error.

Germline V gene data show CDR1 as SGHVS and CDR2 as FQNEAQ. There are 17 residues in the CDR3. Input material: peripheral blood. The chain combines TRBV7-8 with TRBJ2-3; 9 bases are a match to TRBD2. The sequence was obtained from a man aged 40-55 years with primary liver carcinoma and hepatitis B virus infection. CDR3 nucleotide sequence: TGTTCCAGCAGCTTGGGGGGCGGCGGGAGGGCCCCAGATACGCAGTATTAT. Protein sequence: CSSSLGGGGRAPDTQYY.